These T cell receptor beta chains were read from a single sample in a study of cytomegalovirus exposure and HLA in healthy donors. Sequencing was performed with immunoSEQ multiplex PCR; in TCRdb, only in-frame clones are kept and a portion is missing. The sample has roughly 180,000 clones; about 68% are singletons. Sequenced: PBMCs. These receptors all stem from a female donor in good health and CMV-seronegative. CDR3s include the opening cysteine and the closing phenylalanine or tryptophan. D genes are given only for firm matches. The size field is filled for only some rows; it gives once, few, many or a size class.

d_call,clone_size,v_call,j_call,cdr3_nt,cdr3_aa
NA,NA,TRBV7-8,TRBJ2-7,TGTGCCAGCAGCTTGTCCATGGACAGTAGCTCCTACGAGCAGTACTTC,CASSLSMDSSSYEQYF
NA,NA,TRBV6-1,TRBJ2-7,TGTGCCAGCAGTTTTAGCGGAGGCGCCTACGAGCAGTACTTC,CASSFSGGAYEQYF
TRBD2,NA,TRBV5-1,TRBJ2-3,TGCGCCAGCAGCTTGACAGCGGGAGGGAGCACAGATACGCAGTATTTT,CASSLTAGGSTDTQYF
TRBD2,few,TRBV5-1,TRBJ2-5,TGCGCCAGCAGCTTGGCTGGACTAGCGGGAGAGACCCAGTACTTC,CASSLAGLAGETQYF
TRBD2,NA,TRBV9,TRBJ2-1,TGTGCCAGCAGCTTCCGATGGGGACTAGCGGAGAAAAGCTCCTACAATGAGCAGTTCTTC,CASSFRWGLAEKSSYNEQFF
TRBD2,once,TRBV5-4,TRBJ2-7,TGTGCCAGCAGCGCGGGACTAGCGAAGACGGAGGAGCAGTACTTC,CASSAGLAKTEEQYF
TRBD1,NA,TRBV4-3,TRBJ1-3,TGCGCCAGCAGCCAAGATTCCCGACAGGGGGCGCTTGGAAACACCATATATTTT,CASSQDSRQGALGNTIYF
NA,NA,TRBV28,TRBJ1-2,TGTGCCAGCAGTTTTCTAGGTGATTACTATGGCTACACCTTC,CASSFLGDYYGYTF
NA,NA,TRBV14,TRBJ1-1,TGTGCCAGCAGCCAATGGGAGGCTGTTGTAGGCACTGAAGCTTTCTTT,CASSQWEAVVGTEAFF
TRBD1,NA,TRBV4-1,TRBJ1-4,TGCGCCAGCAGCGTAAGATTACAGGGGAAGAATGAAAAGCTGTTTTTT,CASSVRLQGKNEKLFF
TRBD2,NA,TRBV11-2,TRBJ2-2,TGTGCCAGCAGTCGCTCCGGGACTAGCGGCACCGGGGAGCTGTTTTTT,CASSRSGTSGTGELFF
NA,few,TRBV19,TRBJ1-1,TGTGCCAGTAGTATTCGGGGGACCACTGAAGCTTTCTTT,CASSIRGTTEAFF
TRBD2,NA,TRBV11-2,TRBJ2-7,TGTGCCAGCAGCTCGGGGGCCAGCGGGAGAAACGAGCAGTACTTC,CASSSGASGRNEQYF
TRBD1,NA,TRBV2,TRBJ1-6,TGTGCCAGCAGTCGCCGACAGGGATTAAGCTCCTATAATTCACCCCTCCACTTT,CASSRRQGLSSYNSPLHF
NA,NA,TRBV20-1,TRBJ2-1,TGCAGTGCTTTCAAAGGGGCTCAGCAGTTCTTC,CSAFKGAQQFF